The source of this TCR beta chain is a study of identical twins. TCRdb recomputed calls from the 5' RACE reads with MiXCR, one row per CDR3 protein. Among about 330,000 distinct CDR3 sequences listed, around an eighth were seen once. Every donor was a healthy Caucasian. The sample was also reused in another study, on yellow fever vaccine responses in identical twins.

The sequence derives from a woman aged 18-35 years in good health. The sequencing sample was made of CD8+ T cells sorted from blood.

The DNA of the CDR3 is TGTGCCAGCAGAGGGGACAGGCCTTTCTCTGGAAACACCATATATTTT. Translating gives CASRGDRPFSGNTIYF. The chain combines TRBV11-1 with TRBJ1-3; 8 bases match TRBD1. Germline V lookup: CDR1 SGHAT, CDR2 FQDESV (reference sequence). The V segment lost 6 bases and the J segment 0 bases; nucleotides outside the gene matches: 7. The CDR3 spans 16 residues.